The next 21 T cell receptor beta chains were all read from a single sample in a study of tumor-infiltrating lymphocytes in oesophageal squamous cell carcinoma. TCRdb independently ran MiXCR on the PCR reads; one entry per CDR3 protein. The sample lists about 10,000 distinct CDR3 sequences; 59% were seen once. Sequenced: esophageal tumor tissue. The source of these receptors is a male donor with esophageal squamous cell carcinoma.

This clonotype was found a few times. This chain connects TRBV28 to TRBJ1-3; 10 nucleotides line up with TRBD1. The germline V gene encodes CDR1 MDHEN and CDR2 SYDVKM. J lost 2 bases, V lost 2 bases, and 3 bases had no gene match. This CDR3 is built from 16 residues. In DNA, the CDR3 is TGTGCCAGCAGTTTACTGACAGGGGGCCCTGGAAACACCATATATTTT. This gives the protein CASSLLTGGPGNTIYF.

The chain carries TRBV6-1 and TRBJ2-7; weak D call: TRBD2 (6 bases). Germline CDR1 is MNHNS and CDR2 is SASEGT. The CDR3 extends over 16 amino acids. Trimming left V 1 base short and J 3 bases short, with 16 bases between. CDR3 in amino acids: CASSEGGRGPYYEQYF. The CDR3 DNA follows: TGTGCCAGCAGTGAAGGAGGGCGGGGACCCTACTACGAGCAGTACTTC.

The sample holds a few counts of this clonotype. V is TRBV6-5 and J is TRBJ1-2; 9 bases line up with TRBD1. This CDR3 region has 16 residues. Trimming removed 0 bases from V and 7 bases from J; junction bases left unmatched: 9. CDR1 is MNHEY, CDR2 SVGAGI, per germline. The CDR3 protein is CASSYSHRGLVSGYTF. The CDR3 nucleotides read TGTGCCAGCAGTTACTCCCACAGGGGGCTAGTGAGTGGCTACACCTTC.

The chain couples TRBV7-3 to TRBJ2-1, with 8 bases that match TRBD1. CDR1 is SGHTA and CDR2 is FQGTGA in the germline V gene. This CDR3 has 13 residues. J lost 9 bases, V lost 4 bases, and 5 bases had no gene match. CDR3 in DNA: TGTGCCAGCAGCTCCGGGACAGGTCTTGAGCAGTTCTTC. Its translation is CASSSGTGLEQFF.

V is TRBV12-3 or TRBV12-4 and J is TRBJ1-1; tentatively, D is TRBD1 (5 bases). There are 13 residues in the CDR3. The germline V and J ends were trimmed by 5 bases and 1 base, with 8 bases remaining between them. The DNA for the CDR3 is TGTGCCAGCAGTAAAACAGGGAACACTGAAGCTTTCTTT. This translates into CASSKTGNTEAFF.

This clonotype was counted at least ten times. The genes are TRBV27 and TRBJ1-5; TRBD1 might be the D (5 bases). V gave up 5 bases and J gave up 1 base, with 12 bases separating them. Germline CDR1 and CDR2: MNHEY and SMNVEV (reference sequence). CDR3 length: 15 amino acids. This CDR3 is CASSTAWGSNQPQHF. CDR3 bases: TGTGCCAGCAGTACCGCCTGGGGGAGCAATCAGCCCCAGCATTTT.

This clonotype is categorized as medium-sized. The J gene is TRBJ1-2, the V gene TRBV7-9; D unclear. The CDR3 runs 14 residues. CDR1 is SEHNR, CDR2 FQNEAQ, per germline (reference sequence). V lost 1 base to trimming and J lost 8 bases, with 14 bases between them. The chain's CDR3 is CASSLEPLRGGYTF. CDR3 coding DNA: TGTGCCAGCAGCTTAGAGCCACTTCGGGGAGGCTACACCTTC.

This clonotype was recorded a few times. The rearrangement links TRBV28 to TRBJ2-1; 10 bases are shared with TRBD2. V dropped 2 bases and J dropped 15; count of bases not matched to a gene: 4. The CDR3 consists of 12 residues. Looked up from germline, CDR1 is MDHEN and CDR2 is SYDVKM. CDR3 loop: CASSLTSGTLFF. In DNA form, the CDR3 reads TGTGCCAGCAGTTTAACTAGCGGGACCTTGTTCTTC.

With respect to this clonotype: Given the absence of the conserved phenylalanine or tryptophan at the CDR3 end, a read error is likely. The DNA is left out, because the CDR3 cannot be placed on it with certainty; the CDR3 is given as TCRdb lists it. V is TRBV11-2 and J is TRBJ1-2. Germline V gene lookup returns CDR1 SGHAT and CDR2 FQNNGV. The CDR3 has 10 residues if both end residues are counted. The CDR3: CASSLGNSGL.

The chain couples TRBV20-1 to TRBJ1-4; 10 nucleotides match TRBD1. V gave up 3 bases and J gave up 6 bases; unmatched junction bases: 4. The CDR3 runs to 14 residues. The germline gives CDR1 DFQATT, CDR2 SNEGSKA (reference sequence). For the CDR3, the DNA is TGCAGTGCTAGCCGACAGGGGGCTTATGAAAAACTGTTTTTT. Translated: CSASRQGAYEKLFF.

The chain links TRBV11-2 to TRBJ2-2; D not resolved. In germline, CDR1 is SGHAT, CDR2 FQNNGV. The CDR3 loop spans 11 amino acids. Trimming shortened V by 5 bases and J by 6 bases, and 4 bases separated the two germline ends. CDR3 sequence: CASSQSGELFF. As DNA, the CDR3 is TGTGCCAGCAGCCAATCCGGGGAGCTGTTTTTT.

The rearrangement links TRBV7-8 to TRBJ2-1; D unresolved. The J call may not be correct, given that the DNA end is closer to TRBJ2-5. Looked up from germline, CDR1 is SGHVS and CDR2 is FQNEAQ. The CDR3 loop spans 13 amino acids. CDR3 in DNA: TGTGCCAGCAGCTTAGCTGCCCAAGAGACCCAGTACTTC. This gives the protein CASSLAAQETQYF.

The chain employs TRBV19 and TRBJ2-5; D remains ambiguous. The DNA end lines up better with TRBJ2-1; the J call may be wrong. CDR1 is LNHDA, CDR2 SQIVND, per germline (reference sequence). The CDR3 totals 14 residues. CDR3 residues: CASSIVFRLGEQFF. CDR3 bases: TGTGCCAGTAGTATAGTCTTTAGATTGGGTGAGCAGTTCTTC.

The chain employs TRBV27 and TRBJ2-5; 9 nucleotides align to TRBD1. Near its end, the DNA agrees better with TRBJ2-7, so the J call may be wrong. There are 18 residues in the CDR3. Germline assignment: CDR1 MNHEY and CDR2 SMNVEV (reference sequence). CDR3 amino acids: CASSFRGLGQGISYEQYF. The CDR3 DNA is TGTGCCAGCAGTTTTCGAGGTTTAGGACAGGGGATATCCTACGAGCAGTACTTC.

The CDR3 loop reads CASSLGPLQETQYF. DNA of the CDR3: TGTGCCAGCAGCCTCGGACCTTTACAAGAGACCCAGTACTTC. The V gene is TRBV7-3, the J gene TRBJ2-5; D call uncertain. This CDR3 has 14 residues. CDR1 and CDR2 from the germline V gene are SGHTA and FQGTGA. V was trimmed by 5 bases and J by 2 bases, leaving 12 bases between them.

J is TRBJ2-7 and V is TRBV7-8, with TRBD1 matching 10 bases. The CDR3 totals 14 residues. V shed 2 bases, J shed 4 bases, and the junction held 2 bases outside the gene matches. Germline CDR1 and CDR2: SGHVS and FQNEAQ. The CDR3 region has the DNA TGTGCCAGCAGCTTACGACAGGGGGCATACGAGCAGTACTTC. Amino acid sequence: CASSLRQGAYEQYF.

The CDR3 coding sequence is TGTGCCAGCAGCTGGACTAGCGGGAACCTATACAATGAGCAGTTCTTC. Protein product: CASSWTSGNLYNEQFF. The V gene is TRBV7-2, the J gene TRBJ2-1, with 12 positions matching TRBD2. The germline V gene encodes CDR1 SGHTA and CDR2 FQGNSA. With 4 bases clipped from V and 4 bases from J, the junction kept 5 bases outside the gene matches. CDR3 length: 16 amino acids.

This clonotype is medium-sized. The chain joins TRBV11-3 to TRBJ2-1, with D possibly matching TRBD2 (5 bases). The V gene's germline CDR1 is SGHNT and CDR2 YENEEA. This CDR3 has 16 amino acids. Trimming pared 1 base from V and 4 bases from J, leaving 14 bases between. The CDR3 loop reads CASSLGLIGEYNEQFF. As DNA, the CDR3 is TGTGCCAGCAGCTTAGGTCTCATCGGGGAATACAATGAGCAGTTCTTC. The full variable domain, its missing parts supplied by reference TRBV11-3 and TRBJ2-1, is EAGVVQSPRYKIIEKKQPVAFWCNPISGHNTLYWYLQNLGQGPELLIRYENEEAVDDSQLPKDRFSAERLKGVDSTLKIQPAELGDSAVYLCASSLGLIGEYNEQFFGPGTRLTVL.

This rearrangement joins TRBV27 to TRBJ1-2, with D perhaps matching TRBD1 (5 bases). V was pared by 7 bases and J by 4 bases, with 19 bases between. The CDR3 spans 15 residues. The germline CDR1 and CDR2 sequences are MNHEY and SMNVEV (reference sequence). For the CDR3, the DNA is TGTGCCAGCAAGCGTACCCCAAGGGGCGTCTATGGCTACACCTTC. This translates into CASKRTPRGVYGYTF.

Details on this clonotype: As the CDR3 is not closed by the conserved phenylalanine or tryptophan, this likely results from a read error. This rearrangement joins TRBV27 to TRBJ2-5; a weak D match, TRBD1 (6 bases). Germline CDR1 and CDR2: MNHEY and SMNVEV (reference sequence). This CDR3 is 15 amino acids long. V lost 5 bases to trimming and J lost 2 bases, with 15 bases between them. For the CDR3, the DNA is TGTGCCAGCAGTCGTTCTAGGGGGAAACAAGAGACCCAGTACTTG. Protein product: CASSRSRGKQETQYL.

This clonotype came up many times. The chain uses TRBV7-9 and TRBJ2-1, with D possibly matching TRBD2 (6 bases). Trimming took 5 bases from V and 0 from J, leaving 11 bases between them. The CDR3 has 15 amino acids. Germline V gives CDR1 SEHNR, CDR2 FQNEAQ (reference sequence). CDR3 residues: CASSPWEDSYNEQFF. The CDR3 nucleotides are TGTGCCAGCAGCCCTTGGGAGGACTCCTACAATGAGCAGTTCTTC.